The clone carrying this T cell receptor (beta chain) appeared a few times. At one end the junction does not follow the germline gene, possibly because of a read error. Thyroid surgery took place with no prior treatment in any patient. TCRdb re-called the PCR reads with MiXCR. Altogether 22,000 or so clones are present, about 14% being singletons, with the ten largest covering about 14%. This CDR3 comprises 15 residues. Germline V gene data show CDR1 as MNHNS and CDR2 as SASEGT. These data belong to a study of metastatic and nonmetastatic thyroid tumors. Study-level background: Repertoires from malignant and benign thyroid patients were compared across blood and tumor or nodule tissue.

V gene TRBV6-1 combines with J gene TRBJ1-2, with TRBD1 matching 8 bases. The sample taken for sequencing was tumor tissue. The clonotype was recovered from a female donor with papillary thyroid cancer or a benign thyroid nodule (not recorded which). Some clones in this sample may be carry-over from other donors' samples. CDR3 nucleotide sequence: TGTGCCAACACCACCGAAATGACAGGGGTCGTGGGCTATACCTTC. Translating it yields CANTTEMTGVVGYTF.